This TCR beta chain stems from a study of T-cell reconstitution after alpha-beta-depleted transplantation in children. Study conclusions and caveats: For some patients, TCRbeta diversity was high at day 60 because of recipient T cells and thymic progenitors that survived. Newly produced T cells mostly provided counts and TCRbeta diversity after one year, as hyperexpanded clones declined.

The CDR3 covers 14 residues. Between the trimmed V and J ends, which lost 2 bases and 1 base, there was a span of 9 bases. CDR1 SQVTM and CDR2 ANQGSEA come from the germline V gene. The authors prepared the TCRbeta library with unique molecular identifiers. MiXCR was run by TCRdb on the PCR reads, yielding one entry per CDR3 protein. The table records 200,000 to 250,000 distinct CDR3 sequences, over 20% of them present only once. The sample holds many counts of this clonotype. Its antigen is not identified. This specimen was PBMCs, taken before TCRalphabeta/CD19-depleted stem cell transplant. This receptor was taken from a girl aged 2-10 years with Fanconi anemia, due to receive a stem cell transplant. The chain recombines TRBV29-1 with TRBJ2-1; D might be TRBD1 or TRBD2, each matching 5 bases. This CDR3 reads CSVERDRSYNEQFF. The CDR3 DNA reads TGCAGCGTTGAAAGGGACCGATCCTACAATGAGCAGTTCTTC.